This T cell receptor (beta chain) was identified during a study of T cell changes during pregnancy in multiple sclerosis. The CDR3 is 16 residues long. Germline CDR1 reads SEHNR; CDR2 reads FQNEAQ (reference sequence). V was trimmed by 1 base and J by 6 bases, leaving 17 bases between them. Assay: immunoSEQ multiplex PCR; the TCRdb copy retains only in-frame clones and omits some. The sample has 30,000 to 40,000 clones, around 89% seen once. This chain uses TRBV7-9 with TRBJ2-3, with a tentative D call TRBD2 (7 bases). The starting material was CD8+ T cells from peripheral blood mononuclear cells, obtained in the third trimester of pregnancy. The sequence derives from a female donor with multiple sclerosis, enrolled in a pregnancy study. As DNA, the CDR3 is TGTGCCAGCAGCTTAGATTATGCGGGGGCCGGGGATACGCAGTATTTT. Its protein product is CASSLDYAGAGDTQYF.